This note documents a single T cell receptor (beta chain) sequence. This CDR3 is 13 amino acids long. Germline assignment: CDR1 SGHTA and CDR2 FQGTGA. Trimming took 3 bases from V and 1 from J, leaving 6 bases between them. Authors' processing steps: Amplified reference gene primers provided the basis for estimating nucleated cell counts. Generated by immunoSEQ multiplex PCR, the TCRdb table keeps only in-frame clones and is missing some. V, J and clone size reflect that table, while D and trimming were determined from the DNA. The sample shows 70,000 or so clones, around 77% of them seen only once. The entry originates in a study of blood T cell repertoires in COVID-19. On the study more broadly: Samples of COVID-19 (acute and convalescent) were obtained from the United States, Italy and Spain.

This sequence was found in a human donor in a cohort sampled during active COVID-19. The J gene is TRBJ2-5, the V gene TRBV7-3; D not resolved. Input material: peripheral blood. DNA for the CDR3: TGTGCCAGCAGCTTTGGGCCCCAAGAGACCCAGTACTTC. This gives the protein CASSFGPQETQYF.